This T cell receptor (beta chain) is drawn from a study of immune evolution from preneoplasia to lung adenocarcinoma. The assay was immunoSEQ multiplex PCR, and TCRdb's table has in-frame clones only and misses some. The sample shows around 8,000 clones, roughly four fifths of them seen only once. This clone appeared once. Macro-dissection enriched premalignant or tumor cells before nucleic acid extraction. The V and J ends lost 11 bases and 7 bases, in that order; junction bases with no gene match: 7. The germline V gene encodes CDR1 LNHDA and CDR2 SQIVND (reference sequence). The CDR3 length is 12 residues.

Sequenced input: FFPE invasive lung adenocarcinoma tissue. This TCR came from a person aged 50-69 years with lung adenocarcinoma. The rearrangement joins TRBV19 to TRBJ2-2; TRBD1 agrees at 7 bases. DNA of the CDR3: TGTGCCGCGCAGGGGGAAGTCGGGGAGCTGTTTTTT. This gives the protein CAAQGEVGELFF.